Sequencing of this T cell receptor beta chain was carried out in a study of identical twins. Study observations and caveats: Invariant T cells like MAIT and iNKT could partly confound the zero-insertion analyses. Clonotypes of the beta chain that were abundant in cord blood carried fewer insertions (memory repertoires showed none).

The V gene lost 1 base and the J gene lost 3 bases, with 9 bases spanning the gap. Germline-derived CDR1 and CDR2 are SGHAT and FQNNGV. The CDR3 runs 14 residues. This clonotype was seen many times. As yet, its antigen is unknown. A template switching step contributed a universal primer site, while unique molecular identifiers were present in the cDNA. MiXCR was run by TCRdb on the 5' RACE reads, yielding one entry per CDR3 protein. This table holds 400,000 to 500,000 distinct CDR3 sequences, 15% to 20% found once. The receptor's source is a man aged 45-65 years in good health. The sample was naive T cells sorted from blood. The chain links TRBV11-2 to TRBJ2-5; D is perhaps TRBD1 or TRBD2 (5 bases each). The CDR3: CASSLAGLKETQYF. In nucleotides, the CDR3 is TGTGCCAGCAGCTTAGCGGGGCTAAAAGAGACCCAGTACTTC.